The present T cell receptor (beta chain) was sequenced within a study of shared clonotypes between healthy human individuals. Only in-frame clones appear in the TCRdb table, and some are missing; sequencing was by immunoSEQ multiplex PCR. The table includes over 2 million clones, approximately 95% detected once. In this sample, this clone turned up once. CD8 cells classed as naive were CD45RO-negative and positively selected for CCR7, excluding terminally differentiated effector memory CD45RA+ cells. All the donors were Caucasian adults who lived in Nashville, Tennessee. The CDR3 has 16 amino acids. V lost 6 bases to trimming and J lost 8 bases; unmatched junction nucleotides: 17. Germline V gene lookup returns CDR1 WSHSY and CDR2 SAAADI.

The V gene is TRBV10-2, the J gene TRBJ1-2; 8 bases match TRBD1. The sample taken for sequencing was naive CD8+ T cells sorted from blood. The sequence derives from a man between 18 and 29 years old in good health. The CDR3 coding sequence is TGCGCCAGCAGCGACCCCCGACAGGGGCCTATAATGGGCTACACCTTC. Translating it yields CASSDPRQGPIMGYTF.